This TCR beta chain originates from a study of cytomegalovirus exposure and HLA in healthy donors (dated by TCRdb to 2017 to 2019). Regarding the complete study: An earlier analysis of a few hundred of the donors reported over 250 Gb of sequence data and around 100 million unique TCR beta sequences obtained from about 180 million T cells. An early release covering roughly 580 HLA-typed donors comprised roughly 300 gigabases of sequencing data and 85 million or so unique TCR sequences. The genetic ancestry cluster associated with self-reported Caucasian donors included roughly 84% of the 300 to 450 genotyped donors. The study aimed to test whether cataloging public T cell receptors could reveal signatures of past pathogen exposure. The T cell repertoires of about 700 subjects were profiled by immunosequencing and related to cytomegalovirus serostatus. Along with the roughly 710-subject first cohort, a separate validation cohort of over a hundred different subjects was used. High-throughput TCR immunosequencing, statistical association of individual TCRs with disease status, and machine learning were combined to predict cytomegalovirus infection status. To study patterns of TCR occurrence, a later analysis re-analyzed previously published TCR beta repertoires from around 700 donors and added high-resolution HLA genotyping. Rather than drawing on any new phenotypic data, the later analysis identified candidate immune exposures from TCR beta sequences and the way those sequences occurred across donors. An earlier analysis of about 620 of the donors applied high-throughput TCR beta sequencing to assess whether each TCR beta V gene segment acted as functional or pseudogenic. Donor age, sex, ethnicity and CMV serostatus were compiled alongside the repertoire data. A later genetic analysis used genome-wide SNP genotypes for 398 of the 666 donors, treating that subset as a discovery cohort. All discovery cohort repertoires had been generated using a single sequencing platform. Class I and class II HLA loci were covered by the typing at four-digit resolution. Typing coverage differed by locus: A, B, C, DRB1 and DQB1 were typed in about 620-640 donors, DQA1 in about 550, DPA1 in approximately 600, and DPB1 in 472. Four to six DR-DQ haplotypes were handled as single units for association and clustering, since linkage in the cohort was strong. Across 300 to 500 genotyped donors of the cohort, an average of approximately 240,000 unique TCR beta nucleotide sequences per donor were sequenced, and roughly 17% of those sequences were non-productive.

CDR1 MDHEN and CDR2 SYDVKM were looked up in the germline V gene. Including the terminal cysteine and phenylalanine, the CDR3 comprises 21 residues. The retained sequence is limited to the CDR3, 63 bases, with the frame set at the first base. V is trimmed back by 0 bases and J by 4 bases, and the junction contains 15 bases that no gene match accounts for. The cohort consisted of hundreds of healthy bone marrow donors. At the time of sampling, all cohort members were nominally healthy, though unrecorded immune exposures were likely present. The donor was CMV seropositive and was included in the group of 289 seropositive cohort members. Each donor provided a peripheral blood sample, and peripheral blood mononuclear cells were used for TCR beta sequencing. The Qiagen DNeasy Blood Extraction Kit was used to extract genomic DNA from the blood cell samples. Broader findings and caveats from the paper: The classifier was reported to diagnose cytomegalovirus status with high specificity and sensitivity in both the original and validation cohorts. An earlier analysis of 450 to 750 of the donors showed that most TCR beta V segments appeared in productive rearrangements either about 87% or about 30% of the time, which broadly matched IMGT annotations. CMV serostatus was the only immune exposure information available for the cohort. Specific HLA alleles were associated with 15,000 to 20,000 TCR beta sequences at a false discovery rate of 0.05 in a later analysis. According to a later analysis, TCR association rates differed among HLA loci, with DRB1 alleles showing the most associated TCRs and HLA-C alleles showing the fewest. Roughly uniform sequencing depth across donors was assumed in presence/absence analyses, although this assumption may not hold. Most TCR sequences were observed very rarely across donors, whereas some public TCRs were present in many individuals. The 87-base-pair reads could not distinguish some IMGT-functional V segments, including TRBV6-2 and TRBV6-3, so those segments were excluded. Correlated functional status among segregating V segments might reflect linkage disequilibrium, but an unknown experimental factor could not be ruled out. Approximately 18 rarely observed V segments, including chromosome 9 orphons, were excluded from the earlier analysis of approximately 600 of the donors because counts were too low. Several of the top co-occurrence clusters appeared to be linked to parvovirus B19, influenza, CMV and Epstein-Barr virus, according to a later analysis. The authors suggested that the approach could potentially be generalized to other disease states and immunological phenotypes. V-gene and J-gene trimming of TCR beta chains was associated with a missense DCLRE1C variant in a later genetic analysis, and the association was replicated in an independent cohort. The sequencing pipeline was judged likely to have produced a cluster of highly shared sequence variants as a technical artifact. A further reported finding was that TCR beta sequences accurately predicted the HLA-A and HLA-B alleles for most subjects in the first cohort. The cohort was sequenced for TCR beta chains only, and without alpha or paired-chain data the features that could be detected were limited. Assigning TCR associations to individual alleles was difficult when HLA alleles, especially DR and DQ, strongly co-occurred. A total of some 180 TCR beta chains were listed by the study as associated with cytomegalovirus. HLA typing was unavailable for some donors at each locus, so association tests used only the typed subset. A few of the identified cytomegalovirus-associated TCR beta chains were confirmed in vitro to be specific for cytomegalovirus antigens. Compared with equally common non-associated chains, HLA-associated TCR beta chains in a later analysis were more clonally expanded and had lower generation probabilities. A later analysis found that most CMV-associated TCR beta chains appeared HLA-restricted, with HLA associations seemingly driven largely by CMV exposure. Compared with the roughly 700-donor mean, donors in an Asian-associated ancestry cluster had fewer N-insertions in productive TCRs, according to a later genetic analysis.

The library was generated by the immunoSEQ multiplex PCR assay. A mixture of 60 forward primers for TCR Vbeta segments and 13 reverse primers for TCR Jbeta segments was used in the multiplex PCR. The CDR3 region of rearranged TCR beta genes was amplified from genomic DNA with a multiplex PCR assay. On the Illumina HiSeq System, the amplified TCR beta libraries were sequenced as 87-base-pair reads. In the original analysis: A later analysis tallied tens of millions of unique TCR beta chains across the 550 to 850 repertoires, and some 12 million of those chains were shared by two or more donors. Raw reads were error-corrected and collapsed into unique sequences by a nearest-neighbor algorithm in which closely related sequences were merged to remove PCR and sequencing errors. To assign V, D and J gene segments, CDR3 sequences were aligned to IMGT reference sequences. For a sequence to be retained, at least a six-nucleotide match to both a V gene segment and a J gene segment was required. A rearrangement was called productive if the CDR3 had no stop codons and remained in frame with V and J, and every other rearrangement was called non-productive. Following IMGT convention, CDR3 was defined as the stretch from the second conserved V-encoded cysteine up to the conserved J-encoded phenylalanine. The earlier analysis of about 590 of the donors excluded sequences that lacked an unambiguous match to a single V gene segment. An earlier analysis of almost 600 of the donors classified V segments as functional when productive rearrangements were above 56.7% and as segregating when the standard deviation between donors was above 5%. A statistical classification framework was developed to diagnose cytomegalovirus status using the catalog of TCR beta chain sequences. In a later analysis, V and J genes were assigned by comparing TCR nucleotide sequences against IMGT/GENE-DB human TR gene sequences. The TCRdist pipeline was used in a later analysis to assign CDR3 sequences and most-parsimonious VDJ recombination scenarios. In a later analysis, each TCR beta chain was defined by its CDR3 amino acid sequence together with its V-gene family, and reads without a unique V-gene family were excluded. In a later analysis, 550 to 650 highly shared, low-generation-probability nucleotide sequences were removed to address suspected cross-contamination and a sequencing artifact. In a later analysis, a clonal expansion index was calculated for each public chain from normalized within-repertoire ranks of inferred template counts. In a later analysis, generation probabilities were computed using a VDJ recombination model fitted to out-of-frame rearrangements, and the results were checked against IGoR. In a later analysis, hypergeometric tests were used to score TCR-TCR, TCR-HLA and TCR-CMV co-occurrence, with a repertoire-size bias correction applied to TCR pairs. In a later analysis, false discovery rates were estimated by permuting HLA or CMV assignments 20 times. In a later analysis, co-occurring TCRs were grouped using DBSCAN, and TCRdist sequence similarity was added for clustering within HLA-allele-positive subsets. Co-occurrence clustering excluded repertoires with fewer than 30,000 or more than 120,000 public chains, plus five with anomalous nucleotide sharing. Drawn from immuneACCESS, this table holds only the in-frame rearrangements with V and J called that TCRdb kept. Clones are partly lost; checked studies trace under half to an unresolved V gene and leave the rest unexplained. Clonal size and the V and J genes are those of that table, whereas D and trimming came from the DNA. The sample data list some 170,000 clones, and approximately 80% of these were observed just once. Around 6.7% of the sample rests with the top ten.

In regard to this clone: Its target antigen remains unknown. Base qualities are not provided; no much larger clone lies one nucleotide away.

This clonotype was obtained from a woman younger than 45 in good health and CMV-seropositive. The rearranged segments are TRBV28 and TRBJ2-3, with TRBD2 matching 14 junction bases. Sequencing used PBMCs. The CDR3 in this case is CASSLWMTSGGAAVDADTQYF. The DNA sequence is given as TGTGCCAGCAGTTTATGGATGACTAGCGGGGGGGCCGCAGTGGATGCAGATACGCAGTATTTT.